A selection of T cell receptor beta chains follows, all from one sample in a study of T cells in Graves' hyperthyroidism and ophthalmopathy. Using its own MiXCR run on the multiplex PCR reads, TCRdb lists one record per CDR3 protein. Of approximately 710,000 distinct CDR3 sequences listed, roughly 17% are singletons. The sequenced sample was blood. All receptors derive from a man aged 50-59 years with Graves' hyperthyroidism. Each CDR3 is given with its conserved first and last residue. The D gene is left open where the match is weak. Expanded clones are given a class, and other clones once, few, many or no size at all.

J gene: TRBJ1-1
clone size: NA
V gene: TRBV19
D gene: NA
CDR3 protein: CASSISGITEAFF
CDR3 DNA: TGTGCCAGTAGTATATCAGGGATCACTGAAGCTTTCTTT

J gene: TRBJ2-1
clone size: many
V gene: TRBV3-1
D gene: NA
CDR3 protein: CASSQEYIYNEQFF
CDR3 DNA: TGTGCCAGCAGCCAAGAGTATATATACAATGAGCAGTTCTTC

J gene: TRBJ1-1
clone size: many
V gene: TRBV6-2/TRBV6-3
D gene: NA
CDR3 protein: CASSYSGQGPTLGAFF
CDR3 DNA: TGTGCCAGCAGTTACTCCGGCCAGGGGCCAACCTTGGGGGCTTTCTTT

J gene: TRBJ1-1
clone size: NA
V gene: TRBV2
D gene: NA
CDR3 protein: CASSLREGVQAEAFF
CDR3 DNA: TGTGCCAGCAGTCTACGAGAGGGGGTCCAGGCTGAAGCTTTCTTT

J gene: TRBJ2-1
clone size: NA
V gene: TRBV25-1
D gene: TRBD1
CDR3 protein: CASRNTGTGGTNEQFF
CDR3 DNA: TGTGCCAGCAGGAATACCGGGACAGGGGGGACCAATGAGCAGTTCTTC

J gene: TRBJ2-1
clone size: NA
V gene: TRBV5-6
D gene: NA
CDR3 protein: CASSLYTSYDEQFF
CDR3 DNA: TGTGCCAGCAGCTTGTACACTAGCTACGATGAGCAGTTCTTC

J gene: TRBJ1-5
clone size: many
V gene: TRBV9
D gene: NA
CDR3 protein: CASSVDGNQPQHF
CDR3 DNA: TGTGCCAGCAGCGTGGACGGAAATCAGCCCCAGCATTTT

J gene: TRBJ2-2
clone size: many
V gene: TRBV19
D gene: TRBD2
CDR3 protein: CASSNPPLAGGFAGELFF
CDR3 DNA: TGTGCCAGTAGTAACCCCCCCCTAGCGGGAGGGTTCGCCGGGGAGCTGTTTTTT

J gene: TRBJ2-7
clone size: many
V gene: TRBV6-1
D gene: NA
CDR3 protein: CASSWERQGNYEQYF
CDR3 DNA: TGTGCCAGCAGTTGGGAACGGCAGGGTAACTACGAGCAGTACTTC

J gene: TRBJ2-3
clone size: NA
V gene: TRBV9
D gene: TRBD2
CDR3 protein: CASSETPGLTVPPDTQYF
CDR3 DNA: TGTGCCAGCAGCGAGACGCCGGGACTAACCGTTCCTCCAGATACGCAGTATTTT

J gene: TRBJ1-1
clone size: NA
V gene: TRBV7-9
D gene: NA
CDR3 protein: CASSPYRNMNTEAFF
CDR3 DNA: TGTGCCAGCAGCCCCTACAGGAATATGAACACTGAAGCTTTCTTT

J gene: TRBJ1-5
clone size: many
V gene: TRBV28
D gene: NA
CDR3 protein: CASNRGHLSYSNQPQHF
CDR3 DNA: TGTGCCAGCAATCGAGGACACCTATCTTATAGCAATCAGCCCCAGCATTTT

J gene: TRBJ2-7
clone size: NA
V gene: TRBV14
D gene: NA
CDR3 protein: CASSQGLTQHSYEQYF
CDR3 DNA: TGTGCCAGCAGCCAAGGACTAACCCAACATAGCTACGAGCAGTACTTC

J gene: TRBJ2-1
clone size: few
V gene: TRBV19
D gene: NA
CDR3 protein: CASSISVRPVEQFF
CDR3 DNA: TGTGCCAGTAGTATCTCGGTCCGGCCAGTAGAGCAGTTCTTC

J gene: TRBJ2-1
clone size: few
V gene: TRBV6-1
D gene: TRBD2
CDR3 protein: CASSRAGMRGVNEQFF
CDR3 DNA: TGTGCCAGCAGTAGAGCGGGGATGAGAGGGGTCAATGAGCAGTTCTTC

J gene: TRBJ2-2
clone size: NA
V gene: TRBV6-1
D gene: TRBD1
CDR3 protein: CASSFRTGRNGELFF
CDR3 DNA: TGTGCCAGCAGTTTCAGGACAGGGAGGAACGGGGAGCTGTTTTTT

J gene: TRBJ2-7
clone size: many
V gene: TRBV6-1
D gene: TRBD1
CDR3 protein: CASSEPDRASYEQYF
CDR3 DNA: TGTGCCAGCAGTGAGCCAGACAGGGCCTCCTACGAGCAGTACTTC

J gene: TRBJ2-7
clone size: many
V gene: TRBV28
D gene: TRBD1
CDR3 protein: CASTPLGTGTNEQYF
CDR3 DNA: TGTGCCAGCACCCCCCTAGGGACAGGGACGAACGAGCAGTACTTC

J gene: TRBJ1-5
clone size: few
V gene: TRBV4-1
D gene: NA
CDR3 protein: CASSQLDTSNQPQHF
CDR3 DNA: TGCGCCAGCAGCCAACTGGACACGTCCAATCAGCCCCAGCATTTT

J gene: TRBJ2-4
clone size: many
V gene: TRBV28
D gene: TRBD2
CDR3 protein: CASTPGLAGGRNIQYF
CDR3 DNA: TGTGCCAGCACCCCGGGACTAGCGGGAGGAAGAAACATTCAGTACTTC

J gene: TRBJ2-7
clone size: NA
V gene: TRBV9
D gene: TRBD2
CDR3 protein: CASSVGEGLAGSLEQYF
CDR3 DNA: TGTGCCAGCAGCGTAGGGGAGGGACTAGCGGGATCTCTCGAGCAGTACTTC

J gene: TRBJ2-2
clone size: many
V gene: TRBV2
D gene: NA
CDR3 protein: CASTAASWAGELFF
CDR3 DNA: TGTGCCAGCACCGCCGCGTCCTGGGCCGGGGAGCTGTTTTTT

J gene: TRBJ1-3
clone size: NA
V gene: TRBV3-1
D gene: NA
CDR3 protein: CASSQVPSKFSGNTIYF
CDR3 DNA: TGTGCCAGCAGCCAAGTTCCGAGTAAGTTCTCTGGAAACACCATATATTTT

J gene: TRBJ2-5
clone size: NA
V gene: TRBV5-1
D gene: NA
CDR3 protein: CASSWRLEQETQYF
CDR3 DNA: TGCGCCAGCAGCTGGAGACTAGAACAAGAGACCCAGTACTTC

J gene: TRBJ1-2
clone size: many
V gene: TRBV19
D gene: TRBD1
CDR3 protein: CATKRKGADYGYTF
CDR3 DNA: TGTGCCACCAAGAGAAAGGGGGCTGACTATGGCTACACCTTC

J gene: TRBJ1-1
clone size: many
V gene: TRBV28
D gene: NA
CDR3 protein: CASFPMGGARKAFF
CDR3 DNA: TGTGCCAGCTTCCCTATGGGGGGGGCGCGAAAAGCTTTCTTT

J gene: TRBJ1-2
clone size: NA
V gene: TRBV5-6
D gene: TRBD1
CDR3 protein: CASSFGTGSNGYTF
CDR3 DNA: TGTGCCAGCAGCTTCGGGACAGGGAGCAATGGCTACACCTTC

J gene: TRBJ1-1
clone size: NA
V gene: TRBV7-9
D gene: NA
CDR3 protein: CASSLTDSKNTEAFF
CDR3 DNA: TGTGCCAGCAGCTTAACCGATAGTAAGAACACTGAAGCTTTCTTT

J gene: TRBJ2-7
clone size: few
V gene: TRBV19
D gene: NA
CDR3 protein: CASSKVGDEQYF
CDR3 DNA: TGTGCCAGTTCGAAGGTGGGGGACGAGCAGTACTTC

J gene: TRBJ2-3
clone size: NA
V gene: TRBV20-1
D gene: TRBD2
CDR3 protein: CSAKDLREGLLDTQYF
CDR3 DNA: TGCAGTGCTAAAGATTTGCGGGAGGGCCTCTTAGATACGCAGTATTTT

J gene: TRBJ1-1
clone size: once
V gene: TRBV18
D gene: TRBD1
CDR3 protein: CASSPKTGGTEAFF
CDR3 DNA: TGTGCCAGCTCACCGAAAACAGGGGGCACTGAAGCTTTCTTT

J gene: TRBJ1-2
clone size: few
V gene: TRBV20-1
D gene: NA
CDR3 protein: CSARREGYTF
CDR3 DNA: TGCAGTGCTAGGAGGGAGGGCTACACCTTC

J gene: TRBJ2-7
clone size: NA
V gene: TRBV6-1
D gene: TRBD2
CDR3 protein: CASSPRTSGTLYEQYF
CDR3 DNA: TGTGCCAGCAGTCCCCGGACTAGCGGGACTCTCTACGAGCAGTACTTC

J gene: TRBJ1-5
clone size: many
V gene: TRBV28
D gene: NA
CDR3 protein: CASGGVSSNQPQHF
CDR3 DNA: TGTGCCAGCGGGGGGGTTTCGAGCAATCAGCCCCAGCATTTT

J gene: TRBJ2-7
clone size: few
V gene: TRBV18
D gene: TRBD2
CDR3 protein: CASSPGEGLVDEQYF
CDR3 DNA: TGTGCCAGCTCACCAGGGGAGGGATTGGTCGACGAGCAGTACTTC

J gene: TRBJ2-7
clone size: many
V gene: TRBV18
D gene: TRBD2
CDR3 protein: CASSPLAREREQYF
CDR3 DNA: TGTGCCAGCTCACCACTGGCGCGGGAGCGCGAGCAGTACTTC

J gene: TRBJ2-3
clone size: NA
V gene: TRBV5-1
D gene: NA
CDR3 protein: CASSLLPEPTDTQYF
CDR3 DNA: TGCGCCAGCAGCTTACTCCCGGAACCCACAGATACGCAGTATTTT

J gene: TRBJ1-6
clone size: few
V gene: TRBV15
D gene: TRBD1
CDR3 protein: CATSQDRGGSPLHF
CDR3 DNA: TGTGCCACCAGCCAAGACAGGGGTGGGTCACCCCTCCACTTT

J gene: TRBJ2-1
clone size: many
V gene: TRBV27
D gene: NA
CDR3 protein: CASTTTGFRYNEQFF
CDR3 DNA: TGTGCCAGCACCACTACCGGTTTCCGGTACAATGAGCAGTTCTTC

J gene: TRBJ2-7
clone size: many
V gene: TRBV2
D gene: NA
CDR3 protein: CASSEAPGTYYEQYF
CDR3 DNA: TGTGCCAGCAGTGAAGCGCCCGGGACTTATTACGAGCAGTACTTC

J gene: TRBJ2-1
clone size: many
V gene: TRBV27
D gene: TRBD2
CDR3 protein: CASSPGPAGEVANEQFF
CDR3 DNA: TGTGCCAGCAGTCCCGGCCCCGCGGGAGAGGTTGCGAATGAGCAGTTCTTC

J gene: TRBJ2-5
clone size: NA
V gene: TRBV28
D gene: TRBD2
CDR3 protein: CASGLTSVGETQYF
CDR3 DNA: TGTGCCAGCGGCCTAACTAGCGTAGGAGAGACCCAGTACTTC

J gene: TRBJ2-3
clone size: many
V gene: TRBV5-5
D gene: NA
CDR3 protein: CASVPGQSTDTQYF
CDR3 DNA: TGTGCCAGCGTTCCGGGACAATCCACAGATACGCAGTATTTT

J gene: TRBJ1-1
clone size: many
V gene: TRBV28
D gene: TRBD1
CDR3 protein: CASSLGGGANTEAFF
CDR3 DNA: TGTGCCAGCAGTTTAGGAGGGGGCGCTAACACTGAAGCTTTCTTT

J gene: TRBJ2-2
clone size: many
V gene: TRBV5-1
D gene: NA
CDR3 protein: CASSLGGSNTGELFF
CDR3 DNA: TGCGCCAGCAGCTTAGGGGGGTCGAACACCGGGGAGCTGTTTTTT